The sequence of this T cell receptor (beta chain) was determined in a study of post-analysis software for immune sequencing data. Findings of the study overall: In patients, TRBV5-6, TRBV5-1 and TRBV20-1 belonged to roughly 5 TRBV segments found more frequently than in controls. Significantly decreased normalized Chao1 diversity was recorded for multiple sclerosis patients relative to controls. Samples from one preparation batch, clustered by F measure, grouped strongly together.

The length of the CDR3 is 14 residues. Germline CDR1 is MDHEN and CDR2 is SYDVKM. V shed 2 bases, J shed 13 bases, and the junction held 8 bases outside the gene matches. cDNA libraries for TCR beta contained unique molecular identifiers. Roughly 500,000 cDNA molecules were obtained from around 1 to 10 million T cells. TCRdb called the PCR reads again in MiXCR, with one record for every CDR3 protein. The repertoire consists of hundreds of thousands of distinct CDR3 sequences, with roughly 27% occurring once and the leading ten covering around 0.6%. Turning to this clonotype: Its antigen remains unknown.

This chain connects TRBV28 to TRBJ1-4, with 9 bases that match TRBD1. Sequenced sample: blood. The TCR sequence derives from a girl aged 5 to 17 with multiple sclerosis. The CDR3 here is CASSLGDREILLFF. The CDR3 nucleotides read TGTGCCAGCAGTTTAGGGGACAGGGAGATCTTACTGTTTTTT.